The clone carrying this T cell receptor beta chain was counted many times. Not enrolled were patients with uncontrolled infection, other autoimmune disease, pregnancy or lactation. The PBMCs had their origin in 8.5 to 10 ml of fresh peripheral blood. The record originates from a study of T cells in Graves' hyperthyroidism and ophthalmopathy. Template material for amplifying TCR beta CDR3 regions consisted of RNA transcripts. HTBI primers were used for first-round RT-PCR of the TCR CDR3. TCRdb used MiXCR to reprocess the multiplex PCR reads, holding one entry per CDR3 protein. The data contain 360,000 or so distinct CDR3 sequences, approximately 19% of them singletons. This CDR3 has 15 residues. Germline-derived CDR1 and CDR2 are SGHRS and YFSETQ. Trimming cost V 3 bases and J 8 bases; bases outside gene matches: 13.

The sequence derives from a woman aged 18-30 years with Graves' hyperthyroidism. What was sequenced was blood. The genes are TRBV5-1 and TRBJ1-2; TRBD1 agrees at 7 bases. The CDR3 protein is CASSSTVNRGSGYTF. The CDR3 bases are TGCGCCAGCAGCTCGACCGTCAACAGGGGAAGCGGCTACACCTTC.